These 19 T cell receptor beta chains originate from one sample sequenced in a study of CD8 T cell repertoires and HIV-1 epitope variants. The data were produced by immunoSEQ multiplex PCR, yet TCRdb's version contains in-frame clones alone and is incomplete. The table records some 1,300 clones, approximately 66% of them present only once. What these receptors recognize is not known. The sequenced sample consisted of cultured CD8+ T cells derived from PBMCs. Receptor source: a male donor with HIV.

The V gene is TRBV7-9, the J gene TRBJ2-7; D possibly matches TRBD1 or TRBD2 (5 bases each). The CDR3 has 15 amino acids. V was pared by 5 bases and J by 4 bases, with 18 bases between. Per the germline V gene, CDR1 is SEHNR and CDR2 is FQNEAQ (reference sequence). CDR3 residues: CASSGETDPWYEQYF. In nucleotides, the CDR3 is TGTGCCAGCAGCGGGGAGACAGACCCTTGGTACGAGCAGTACTTC.

The chain carries TRBV6-1 and TRBJ2-1; unclear D gene. From germline, CDR1 is MNHNS and CDR2 SASEGT. This CDR3 contains 13 residues. Deletions cut 0 bases from V and 8 bases from J, with 8 bases between. The CDR3 DNA reads as TGTGCCAGCAGTGAAGCGCGCTTCGATGAGCAGTTCTTC. Its protein product is CASSEARFDEQFF.

V gene TRBV29-1 combines with J gene TRBJ2-7; D may correspond to TRBD1 or TRBD2 (5 bases each). Germline V gene lookup returns CDR1 SQVTM and CDR2 ANQGSEA. V gave up 5 bases and J gave up 3 bases, with 23 bases separating them. This CDR3 has 16 amino acids. In nucleotides, the CDR3 is TGCAGCGTTCGCGATCTGCAACCCGGGACCCGCTACGAGCAGTACTTC. This sequence encodes CSVRDLQPGTRYEQYF.

This clone was counted a few times. V is TRBV4-2 and J is TRBJ1-1, with D tentatively TRBD1 (5 bases). CDR1 is LGHNA and CDR2 is YNFKEQ in the germline V gene. The CDR3 has 17 amino acids. The V and J ends lost 0 bases and 0 bases respectively, with 14 bases between them. CDR3 bases: TGTGCCAGCAGCCAAGAAATGGGGGGGGTAATGAACACTGAAGCTTTCTTT. Translated: CASSQEMGGVMNTEAFF.

This clone was observed a handful of times. V and J are TRBV28 and TRBJ2-3, with a tentative D call TRBD2 (6 bases). CDR3 size: 15 residues. Germline loops: CDR1 MDHEN, CDR2 SYDVKM. Trimming pared 6 bases from V and 2 bases from J, leaving 15 bases between. The CDR3 region is CASRRGTYYTDTQYF. For the CDR3, the DNA is TGTGCCAGCAGACGCGGGACTTACTACACAGATACGCAGTATTTT.

The rearrangement joins TRBV28 to TRBJ1-4; D remains unclear. Trimming pared 6 bases from V and 2 bases from J, leaving 16 bases between. This CDR3 is 16 amino acids long. CDR1 is MDHEN and CDR2 is SYDVKM in the germline V gene. CDR3 sequence: CASRHGMDLTNEKLFF. The CDR3 nucleotides read TGTGCCAGCAGGCACGGGATGGACTTGACTAATGAAAAACTGTTTTTT. Drawing the rest from reference TRBV28 and TRBJ1-4, the complete variable domain is DVKVTQSSRYLVKRTGEKVFLECVQDMDHENMFWYRQDPGLGLRLIYFSYDVKMKEKGDIPEGYSVSREKKERFSLILESASTNQTSMYLCASRHGMDLTNEKLFFGSGTQLSVL.

This clone was seen a handful of times. This chain connects TRBV4-3 to TRBJ2-2; 10 bases map to TRBD1. The CDR3 has 14 amino acids. Germline CDR1 LGHNA, CDR2 YSLEER. Trimming cost V 8 bases and J 5 bases; bases outside gene matches: 5. Here the CDR3 reads CASSGTGVTGELFF. The DNA for the CDR3 is TGCGCCAGCTCCGGGACAGGGGTTACCGGGGAGCTGTTTTTT.

The V and J genes are TRBV7-2 and TRBJ2-5, with D perhaps TRBD1 (5 bases). The ends were cut back, 1 base at V and 2 bases at J, with 11 bases in the middle. This CDR3 comprises 15 residues. CDR1 is SGHTA, CDR2 FQGNSA, per germline. CDR3 in DNA: TGTGCCAGCAGCTTAGTAGACAGATCACAAGAGACCCAGTACTTC. Its protein is CASSLVDRSQETQYF.

This clone was seen a single time. J is TRBJ1-2 and V is TRBV5-6; 7 nucleotides align to TRBD1. Germline CDR1 SGHDT, CDR2 YYEEEE. Trimming removed 1 base from V and 3 bases from J; junction bases left unmatched: 3. CDR3 length: 14 amino acids. As DNA, the CDR3 is TGTGCCAGCAGCTTGACAGGGGTGGACTATGGCTACACCTTC. Its translation is CASSLTGVDYGYTF.

This clone occurred a few times. The J gene is TRBJ2-3, the V gene TRBV6-4; TRBD1 matches 7 bases. J lost 4 bases, V lost 3 bases, and 4 bases had no gene match. The CDR3 covers 14 residues. Germline CDR1 and CDR2: MRHNA and SNTAGT. This chain's CDR3 is CASSEEGAADTQYF. The CDR3 nucleotides are TGTGCCAGCAGTGAAGAGGGGGCGGCAGATACGCAGTATTTT.

The V call is TRBV7-9, the J call TRBJ1-2; a possible D gene is TRBD1 (6 bases). Deletions cut 5 bases from V and 6 bases from J, with 10 bases between. The CDR3 is 12 amino acids. The germline V gene encodes CDR1 SEHNR and CDR2 FQNEAQ (reference sequence). CDR3 amino acids: CASSLRTDGYTF. Written as DNA, the CDR3 is TGTGCCAGCAGCCTAAGGACAGATGGCTACACCTTC.

V usage is TRBV7-9 and J usage is TRBJ1-4, with 10 bases fitting TRBD1. V lost 7 bases and J lost 8; bases outside the gene matches: 10. The CDR3 covers 15 residues. CDR1 is SEHNR, CDR2 FQNEAQ, per germline (reference sequence). CDR3 DNA: TGTGCCAGCACCCTTGGGGACAGGGGTGAAGAAAAACTGTTTTTT. As protein: CASTLGDRGEEKLFF.

The chain uses TRBV10-3 and TRBJ2-7; the D is unclear. The CDR3 sequence is 14 residues long. CDR1 ENHRY and CDR2 SYGVKD come from the germline V gene. Trimming shortened V by 3 bases and J by 3 bases, and 12 bases separated the two germline ends. In DNA, the CDR3 is TGTGCCATCAGTGAACCGACAAGAGTCTACGAGCAGTACTTC. Protein: CAISEPTRVYEQYF.

This chain uses TRBV25-1 with TRBJ1-2; D is undetermined. The CDR3 totals 14 residues. Germline lookup yields CDR1 MGHDK and CDR2 SYGVNS. The V end was cut by 3 bases, the J end by 3 bases, with 11 bases between. The CDR3 loop reads CASSDPTEDYGYTF. Here the CDR3 DNA reads TGTGCCAGCAGTGATCCGACTGAGGACTATGGCTACACCTTC.

This chain joins TRBV7-2 and TRBJ2-7; 9 bases align to TRBD1. V lost 5 bases and J lost 2; bases outside the gene matches: 7. Germline V gene lookup returns CDR1 SGHTA and CDR2 FQGNSA. This CDR3 is 15 amino acids long. CDR3 amino acids: CASSRTGDFTYEQYF. The CDR3 DNA reads TGTGCCAGCAGCCGGACAGGGGACTTTACCTACGAGCAGTACTTC.

DNA for the CDR3: TGTGCCAGCAGGTGGGACGACAGGGACTACGAGCAGTACTTC. Amino acid sequence: CASRWDDRDYEQYF. The chain carries TRBV27 and TRBJ2-7; 7 bases agree with TRBD1. Germline V gene data show CDR1 as MNHEY and CDR2 as SMNVEV (reference sequence). V gave up 6 bases and J gave up 3 bases; unmatched junction bases: 8. The CDR3 spans 14 residues.

The V gene is TRBV4-2, the J gene TRBJ2-3, with 8 bases fitting TRBD2. Trimming cost V 4 bases and J 2 bases; bases outside gene matches: 5. Germline lookup yields CDR1 LGHNA and CDR2 YNFKEQ. The CDR3 covers 15 residues. As DNA, the CDR3 is TGTGCCAGCAGCCCTCTAGCGGGCCCCACAGATACGCAGTATTTT. It translates to CASSPLAGPTDTQYF.

The chain links TRBV6-6 to TRBJ2-3; TRBD2 matches 16 bases. This CDR3 contains 15 residues. The J segment lost 7 bases and the V segment lost 10 bases, leaving 8 bases of the junction unmatched. The germline V gene has CDR1 MNHNY and CDR2 SVGAGI (reference sequence). CDR3 bases: TGTGCCACCCTAAGGGGACTAGCGGGAGGGAATACGCAGTATTTT. Amino acids: CATLRGLAGGNTQYF.

This clone was recorded a few times. The V and J genes are TRBV7-2 and TRBJ2-1; no definite D call. Germline-derived CDR1 and CDR2 are SGHTA and FQGNSA. Trimming left V 2 bases short and J 7 bases short, with 9 bases between. The CDR3 loop spans 13 amino acids. CDR3 DNA sequence: TGTGCCAGCAGCTTACAACCACGGAATGAGCAGTTCTTC. Protein: CASSLQPRNEQFF.